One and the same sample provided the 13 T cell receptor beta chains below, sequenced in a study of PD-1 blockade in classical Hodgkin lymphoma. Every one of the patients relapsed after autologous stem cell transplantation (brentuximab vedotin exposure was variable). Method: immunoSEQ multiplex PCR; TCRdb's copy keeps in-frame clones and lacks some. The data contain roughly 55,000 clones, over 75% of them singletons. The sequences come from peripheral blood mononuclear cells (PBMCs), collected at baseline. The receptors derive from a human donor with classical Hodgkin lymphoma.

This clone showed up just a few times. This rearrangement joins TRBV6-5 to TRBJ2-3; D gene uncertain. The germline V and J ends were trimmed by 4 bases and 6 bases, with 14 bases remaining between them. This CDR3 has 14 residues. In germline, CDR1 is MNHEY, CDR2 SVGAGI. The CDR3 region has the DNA TGTGCCAGCAGTTTCAGGCAGGTTTGGGATACGCAGTATTTT. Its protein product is CASSFRQVWDTQYF.

The CDR3 loop reads CASSLVGEAFF. The CDR3 DNA reads as TGTGCCAGCAGCTTAGTTGGTGAAGCTTTCTTT. The V gene is TRBV11-3, the J gene TRBJ1-1; D is unresolved. CDR1 SGHNT and CDR2 YENEEA come from the germline V gene. The CDR3 covers 11 residues. The V gene lost 1 base and the J gene lost 7 bases, with 4 bases spanning the gap.

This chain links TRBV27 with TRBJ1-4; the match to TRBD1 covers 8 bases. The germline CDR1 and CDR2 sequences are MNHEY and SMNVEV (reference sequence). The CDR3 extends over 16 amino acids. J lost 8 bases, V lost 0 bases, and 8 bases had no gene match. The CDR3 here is CASSLSFRGPREKLFF. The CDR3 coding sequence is TGTGCCAGCAGTTTATCATTCAGGGGGCCAAGGGAAAAACTGTTTTTT.

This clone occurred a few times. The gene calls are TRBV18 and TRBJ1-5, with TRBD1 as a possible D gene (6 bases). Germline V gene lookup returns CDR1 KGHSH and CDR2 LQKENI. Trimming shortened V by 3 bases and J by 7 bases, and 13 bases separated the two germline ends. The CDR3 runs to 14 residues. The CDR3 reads CASSPAGEEQPQHF. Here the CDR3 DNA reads TGTGCCAGCTCACCGGCAGGGGAGGAACAGCCCCAGCATTTT.

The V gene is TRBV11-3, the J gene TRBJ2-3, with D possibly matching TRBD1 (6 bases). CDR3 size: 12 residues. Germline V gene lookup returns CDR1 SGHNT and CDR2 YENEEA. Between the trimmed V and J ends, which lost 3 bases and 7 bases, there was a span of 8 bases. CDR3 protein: CASSFRGYTQYF. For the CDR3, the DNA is TGTGCCAGCAGCTTTAGGGGGTATACGCAGTATTTT.

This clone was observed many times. The CDR3 sequence: CASSTGLPYSNQPQHF. The CDR3 nucleotides are TGTGCCAGTAGTACGGGACTGCCTTATAGCAATCAGCCCCAGCATTTT. J is TRBJ1-5 and V is TRBV19; a possible D gene is TRBD1 (5 bases). The germline V gene has CDR1 LNHDA and CDR2 SQIVND (reference sequence). V lost 4 bases and J lost 0, with 13 bases in between. The CDR3 covers 16 residues.

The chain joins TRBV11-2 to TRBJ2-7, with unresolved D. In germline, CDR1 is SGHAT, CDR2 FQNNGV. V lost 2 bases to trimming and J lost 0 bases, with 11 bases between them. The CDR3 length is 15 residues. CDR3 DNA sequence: TGTGCCAGCAGCTTAAGCCCAGTTTACTCCTACGAGCAGTACGTC. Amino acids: CASSLSPVYSYEQYV.

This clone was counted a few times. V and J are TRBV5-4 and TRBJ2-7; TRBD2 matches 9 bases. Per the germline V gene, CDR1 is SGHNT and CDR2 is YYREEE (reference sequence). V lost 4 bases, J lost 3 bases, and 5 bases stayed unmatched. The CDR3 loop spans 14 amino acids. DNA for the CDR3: TGTGCCAGCAGCAAGGAACTAGCGGGCTACGAGCAGTACTTC. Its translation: CASSKELAGYEQYF.

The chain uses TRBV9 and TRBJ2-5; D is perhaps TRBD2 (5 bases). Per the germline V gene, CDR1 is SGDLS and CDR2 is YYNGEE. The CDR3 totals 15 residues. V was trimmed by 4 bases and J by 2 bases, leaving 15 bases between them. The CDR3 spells CASSSNSGLQETQYF. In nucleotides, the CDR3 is TGTGCCAGCAGCAGCAACTCGGGATTACAAGAGACCCAGTACTTC.

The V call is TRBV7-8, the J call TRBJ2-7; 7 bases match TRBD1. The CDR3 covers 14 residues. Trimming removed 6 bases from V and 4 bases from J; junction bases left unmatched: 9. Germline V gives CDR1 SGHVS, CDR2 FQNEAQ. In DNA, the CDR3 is TGTGCCAGCAGTTACGACAGGGTTGGATACGAGCAGTACTTC. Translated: CASSYDRVGYEQYF.

CDR3 in amino acids: CATSRDRTGDNYGYTF. DNA of the CDR3: TGTGCCACCAGCAGAGATCGAACAGGGGATAACTATGGCTACACCTTC. The V and J genes are TRBV15 and TRBJ1-2; 7 positions agree with TRBD1. The CDR3 sequence is 16 residues long. V lost 0 bases and J lost 1; bases outside the gene matches: 5. The germline V gene encodes CDR1 LNHNV and CDR2 YYDKDF (reference sequence).

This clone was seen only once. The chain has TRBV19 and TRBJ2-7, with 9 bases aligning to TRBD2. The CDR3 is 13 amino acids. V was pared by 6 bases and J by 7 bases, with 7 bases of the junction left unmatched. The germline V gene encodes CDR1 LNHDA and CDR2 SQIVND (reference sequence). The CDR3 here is CASRVTSGGEQYF. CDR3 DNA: TGTGCCAGTAGGGTGACTAGCGGAGGAGAGCAGTACTTC.

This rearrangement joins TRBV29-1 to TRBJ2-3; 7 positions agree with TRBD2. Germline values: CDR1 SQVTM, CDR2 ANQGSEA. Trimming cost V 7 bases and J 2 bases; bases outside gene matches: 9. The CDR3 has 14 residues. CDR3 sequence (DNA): TGCAGCGGCTGGACTAGGAAGATCACAGATACGCAGTATTTT. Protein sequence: CSGWTRKITDTQYF.